Below, 13 T cell receptor beta chains from the same sample are listed, as sequenced in a study of blood T cell repertoires in COVID-19. Method: immunoSEQ multiplex PCR; TCRdb's copy keeps in-frame clones and lacks some. The data show around 270,000 clones, around 89% seen once. The sample was peripheral blood. The receptors derive from a young man with acute or convalescent COVID-19.

The chain joins TRBV28 to TRBJ1-2; D uncertain. The CDR3 covers 14 residues. Between the trimmed V and J ends, which lost 3 bases and 0 bases, there was a span of 8 bases. In germline, CDR1 is MDHEN, CDR2 SYDVKM. The CDR3 loop is CASSFGVPNYGYTF. The CDR3 DNA is TGTGCCAGCAGTTTCGGGGTTCCTAACTATGGCTACACCTTC.

The chain has TRBV5-5 and TRBJ2-3, with D perhaps matching TRBD1 (6 bases). CDR3 length equals 18 residues. V lost 3 bases and J lost 0, with 20 bases in between. Germline values: CDR1 SGHKS, CDR2 YYEKEE (reference sequence). The CDR3 bases are TGTGCCAGCAGCTGGAGGACAGCTAAACTCGCTAGCACAGATACGCAGTATTTT. Translated, it gives CASSWRTAKLASTDTQYF.

The chain is built from TRBV18 and TRBJ2-7; 10 nucleotides align to TRBD1. Germline V gene sequence: CDR1 KGHSH, CDR2 LQKENI. V gave up 5 bases and J gave up 2 bases; unmatched junction bases: 3. This CDR3 spans 14 amino acids. The CDR3 DNA is TGTGCCAGCTCATCCGGGACAGGGGCCTACGAGCAGTACTTC. This codes for CASSSGTGAYEQYF.

The chain has TRBV12-3 or TRBV12-4 and TRBJ1-1; D is undetermined. This CDR3 spans 13 amino acids. Between the trimmed V and J ends, which lost 0 bases and 9 bases, there was a span of 11 bases. In DNA, the CDR3 is TGTGCCAGCAGTTTAGCTGGGCCCCCGCAAGCTTTCTTT. Translation gives CASSLAGPPQAFF.

The chain carries TRBV10-2 and TRBJ2-5; no clear D. The CDR3 is 11 amino acids. Germline V CDR1 and CDR2: WSHSY, SAAADI. V was pared by 1 base and J by 6 bases, with 3 bases between. CDR3 sequence reads: CASSELKTQYF. The CDR3 nucleotides are TGCGCCAGCAGTGAGTTAAAGACCCAGTACTTC.

V is TRBV5-1 and J is TRBJ2-5; unclear D gene. The CDR3 is made up of 11 amino acids. Germline values: CDR1 SGHRS, CDR2 YFSETQ. Trimming removed 2 bases from V and 3 bases from J, with 2 bases in between. CDR3 sequence: CASSFEETQYF. CDR3 nucleotide sequence: TGCGCCAGCAGCTTCGAAGAGACCCAGTACTTC.

This clone showed up just a few times. J is TRBJ1-1 and V is TRBV2; D might be TRBD1 (6 bases). Deletions cut 10 bases from V and 5 bases from J, with 17 bases between. The V gene's germline CDR1 is SNHLY and CDR2 FYNNEI. The CDR3 contains 13 residues. This chain's CDR3 is CAIKQGEGTEAFF. The CDR3 DNA reads TGTGCCATCAAACAGGGAGAGGGGACTGAAGCTTTCTTT.

This clone was detected only a few times. The J gene is TRBJ1-4, the V gene TRBV11-2; the D is unclear. This CDR3 has 15 amino acids. V lost 1 base, J lost 7 bases, and 13 bases lay in between. CDR1 SGHAT and CDR2 FQNNGV come from the germline V gene. The CDR3 nucleotides are TGTGCCAGCAGCTTAGTCGAGGGATTAGGTGAAAAACTGTTTTTT. Its protein is CASSLVEGLGEKLFF.

The chain recombines TRBV5-1 with TRBJ2-7, with 7 bases that match TRBD1. The length of the CDR3 is 14 residues. The V segment lost 7 bases and the J segment 7 bases; nucleotides outside the gene matches: 14. The germline V gene encodes CDR1 SGHRS and CDR2 YFSETQ. The CDR3 protein is CASYETGLRGEQYF. CDR3 coding DNA: TGCGCCAGCTACGAGACGGGGCTCAGGGGGGAGCAGTACTTC. The whole variable domain, filled in from reference TRBV5-1 and TRBJ2-7, reads KAGVTQTPRYLIKTRGQQVTLSCSPISGHRSVSWYQQTPGQGLQFLFEYFSETQRNKGNFPGRFSGRQFSNSRSEMNVSTLELGDSALYLCASYETGLRGEQYFGPGTRLTVT.

This chain uses TRBV28 with TRBJ1-2, with D unclear. Per germline, CDR1 MDHEN and CDR2 SYDVKM. This CDR3 region has 12 residues. V was cut by 1 base and J by 8 bases, with 8 bases left in between. The CDR3 reads CASSLSGQGYTF. CDR3 DNA: TGTGCCAGCAGTTTATCTGGGCAGGGCTACACCTTC.

The chain joins TRBV5-6 to TRBJ2-2, with a possible D match to TRBD2 (5 bases). Trimming removed 0 bases at V and 4 bases at J, with 10 bases between. The CDR3 consists of 15 residues. Germline assignment: CDR1 SGHDT and CDR2 YYEEEE. The CDR3 is CASSLDRGSTGELFF. DNA of the CDR3: TGTGCCAGCAGCTTGGATCGGGGTTCCACCGGGGAGCTGTTTTTT.

V gene TRBV11-2 combines with J gene TRBJ2-3; D gene uncertain. Germline V lookup: CDR1 SGHAT, CDR2 FQNNGV. This CDR3 has 14 residues. Trimming cost V 7 bases and J 8 bases, with 19 bases left between them. The CDR3 sequence is CASTPGQTQGTQYF. The DNA of the CDR3 is TGTGCCAGCACCCCTGGGCAGACCCAAGGTACGCAGTATTTT.

This clone occurred once. The chain carries TRBV9 and TRBJ1-3; D remains unclear. The CDR3 consists of 14 residues. Per germline, CDR1 SGDLS and CDR2 YYNGEE. V lost 4 bases and J 11 bases, leaving 19 bases between the germline ends. CDR3 loop: CASSPWTGSSAIYF. DNA for the CDR3: TGTGCCAGCAGCCCTTGGACGGGGAGTAGTGCCATATATTTT.